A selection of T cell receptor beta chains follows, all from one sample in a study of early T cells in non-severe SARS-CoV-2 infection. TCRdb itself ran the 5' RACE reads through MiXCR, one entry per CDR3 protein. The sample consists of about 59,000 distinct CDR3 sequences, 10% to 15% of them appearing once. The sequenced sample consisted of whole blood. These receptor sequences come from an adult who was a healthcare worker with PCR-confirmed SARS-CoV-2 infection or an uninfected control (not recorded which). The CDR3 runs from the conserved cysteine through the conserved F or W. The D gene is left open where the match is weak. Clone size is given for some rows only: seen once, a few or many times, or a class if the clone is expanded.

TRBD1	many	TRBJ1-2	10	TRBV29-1	TGCAGCGTGGACAGGGCCGGCTACACCTTC	CSVDRAGYTF
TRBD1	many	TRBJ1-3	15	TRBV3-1	TGTGCCAGCAGGTCTAGACAGGGATCTGGAAACACCATATATTTT	CASRSRQGSGNTIYF
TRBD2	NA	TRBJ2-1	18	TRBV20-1	TGCAGTGCTCAGCGGTGGAGGACTAGCGGGGGACTAGGGAATGAGCAGTTCTTC	CSAQRWRTSGGLGNEQFF
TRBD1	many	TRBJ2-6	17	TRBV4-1	TGCGCCAGCAGCCCGGGACAGGGGGAGGCTGGGGCCAACGTCCTGACTTTC	CASSPGQGEAGANVLTF
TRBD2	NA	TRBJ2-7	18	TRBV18	TGTGCCAGCTCACCATATCTTGTAAGGGAGGGCCAGGTCTACGAGCAGTACTTC	CASSPYLVREGQVYEQYF
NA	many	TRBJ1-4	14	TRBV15	TGTGCCACCAGCAGAGACAGCCGTAATGAAAAACTGTTTTTT	CATSRDSRNEKLFF
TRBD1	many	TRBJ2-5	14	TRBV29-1	TGCAGCGTTGGGGGACAGGGGACGTGGGTGGCCCAGTACTTC	CSVGGQGTWVAQYF
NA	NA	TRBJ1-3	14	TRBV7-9	TGTGCCAGCGAAACAGGGAGACGTGGAAACACCATATATTTT	CASETGRRGNTIYF
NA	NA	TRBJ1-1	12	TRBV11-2	TGTGCCAGCAGCTTCGGTCGCACTGAAGCTTTCTTT	CASSFGRTEAFF
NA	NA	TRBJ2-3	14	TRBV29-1	TGCAGCGTTCGGCAGGGGAGTCGGGCAGATACGCAGTATTTT	CSVRQGSRADTQYF
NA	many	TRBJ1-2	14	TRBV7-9	TGTGCCAGCAGTCAAGCGGGGTCCCTTTATGGCTACACCTTC	CASSQAGSLYGYTF
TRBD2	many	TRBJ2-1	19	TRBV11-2	TGTGCCAGCAGCCTGCGAGCTTTGGGGGGGGTCCCCTCCTACAATGAGCAGTTCTTC	CASSLRALGGVPSYNEQFF
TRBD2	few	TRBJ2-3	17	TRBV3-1	TGTGCCAGCAGCCCTCGATCCGGACTAGCGAACACAGATACGCAGTATTTT	CASSPRSGLANTDTQYF
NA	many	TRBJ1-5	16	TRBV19	TGTGCCACCAAGGCCCTAAGGGGGGGGTCGGGTCAGCCCCAGCATTTT	CATKALRGGSGQPQHF